These 28 T cell receptor beta chains originate from one sample sequenced in a study of T cell responses to AZD1222 COVID-19 vaccine. Assay used: immunoSEQ multiplex PCR; TCRdb lists only in-frame clones, some missing. This table has 110,000 or so clones, roughly 87% appearing once. This sample comprised peripheral blood, obtained on day 0 of MenACWY control vaccination. The receptors were sampled from an adult in good health.

The J gene is TRBJ2-1, the V gene TRBV11-2, with TRBD2 identical over 14 bases. This CDR3 contains 17 residues. Losses at the gene ends were 5 bases for V and 2 bases for J; bases not matched to a gene: 5. CDR1 is SGHAT, CDR2 FQNNGV, per germline. CDR3 sequence reads: CASSGLAGGQPYNEQFF. CDR3 nucleotides: TGTGCCAGCAGCGGACTAGCGGGGGGTCAGCCCTACAATGAGCAGTTCTTC.

CDR3 in amino acids: CASSSGASSNQPQHF. The CDR3 nucleotides are TGTGCCAGCAGTTCGGGCGCGTCCAGCAATCAGCCCCAGCATTTT. The gene calls are TRBV28 and TRBJ1-5; D not certain. The V gene lost 4 bases and the J gene lost 1 base, with 11 bases spanning the gap. Germline V gives CDR1 MDHEN, CDR2 SYDVKM. CDR3 length equals 15 residues.

This chain uses TRBV19 with TRBJ1-2; D might be TRBD1 (5 bases). Deletions cut 4 bases from V and 0 bases from J, with 12 bases between. Germline-derived CDR1 and CDR2 are LNHDA and SQIVND (reference sequence). The CDR3 consists of 15 residues. CDR3 bases: TGTGCCAGTAGTACCTGGACGGGACCTAACTATGGCTACACCTTC. This gives the protein CASSTWTGPNYGYTF. The complete variable domain, with remaining parts taken from reference TRBV19 and TRBJ1-2, reads DGGITQSPKYLFRKEGQNVTLSCEQNLNHDAMYWYRQDPGQGLRLIYYSQIVNDFQKGDIAEGYSVSREKKESFPLTVTSAQKNPTAFYLCASSTWTGPNYGYTFGSGTRLTVV.

V and J are TRBV2 and TRBJ1-1, with D possibly TRBD1 on 5 matching bases. CDR3 length: 15 amino acids. Germline V CDR1 and CDR2: SNHLY, FYNNEI. V lost 5 bases to trimming and J lost 0 bases, with 13 bases between them. This chain's CDR3 is CASSPRRGMNTEAFF. The CDR3 coding sequence is TGTGCCAGCAGTCCCCGGAGGGGAATGAACACTGAAGCTTTCTTT.

This clone has just one count. The chain combines TRBV5-6 with TRBJ1-2; possible D gene TRBD1, 6 bases. Germline CDR1 reads SGHDT; CDR2 reads YYEEEE. CDR3 length equals 15 residues. The V gene lost 0 bases and the J gene lost 5 bases, with 14 bases spanning the gap. CDR3 loop: CASSLVGAGTYGYTF. CDR3 bases: TGTGCCAGCAGCTTGGTGGGGGCGGGGACGTATGGCTACACCTTC.

The V call is TRBV6-5, the J call TRBJ1-5; 8 bases map to TRBD1. The CDR3 spans 15 residues. The germline V gene encodes CDR1 MNHEY and CDR2 SVGAGI. V lost 2 bases and J lost 2; bases outside the gene matches: 2. In DNA, the CDR3 is TGTGCCAGCAGTTACGCGACAGGGGGCAATCAGCCCCAGCATTTT. Protein product: CASSYATGGNQPQHF.

The chain links TRBV30 to TRBJ1-2; unclear D gene. CDR1 is GTSNPN and CDR2 is SVGIG in the germline V gene (reference sequence). Trimming left V 2 bases short and J 4 bases short, with 11 bases between. This CDR3 region has 13 residues. CDR3 in DNA: TGTGCCTGGAGTCCTATGGGTAGCTATGGCTACACCTTC. Its protein product is CAWSPMGSYGYTF.

V usage is TRBV4-1 and J usage is TRBJ1-1, with TRBD1 matching 9 bases. CDR3 size: 17 residues. V trimming: 4 bases; J trimming: 3 bases; junction bases outside the gene matches: 12. CDR1 is MGHRA and CDR2 is YSYEKL in the germline V gene. Written as DNA, the CDR3 is TGCGCCAGCAGCCCAATTGGGACAGGGATGCAAGACACTGAAGCTTTCTTT. Translating gives CASSPIGTGMQDTEAFF.

The CDR3 loop reads CATTSGGLISSYNEQFF. The CDR3 DNA sequence: TGTGCCACAACTAGCGGGGGGCTTATTAGCTCCTACAATGAGCAGTTCTTC. The genes are TRBV28 and TRBJ2-1; 12 nucleotides agree with TRBD2. Germline V CDR1 and CDR2: MDHEN, SYDVKM. V shed 10 bases, J shed 0 bases, and the junction held 10 bases outside the gene matches. The CDR3 runs to 17 residues.

The rearrangement links TRBV19 to TRBJ2-5, with D unresolved. Trimming shortened V by 2 bases and J by 2 bases, and 6 bases separated the two germline ends. This CDR3 contains 13 residues. From germline, CDR1 is LNHDA and CDR2 SQIVND (reference sequence). The CDR3 DNA is TGTGCCAGTAGTATAACCAGACAAGAGACCCAGTACTTC. Its protein product is CASSITRQETQYF. Full variable domain (outside the CDR3, taken from reference TRBV19 and TRBJ2-5): DGGITQSPKYLFRKEGQNVTLSCEQNLNHDAMYWYRQDPGQGLRLIYYSQIVNDFQKGDIAEGYSVSREKKESFPLTVTSAQKNPTAFYLCASSITRQETQYFGPGTRLLVL.

The chain recombines TRBV6-5 with TRBJ1-2; D unresolved. Trimming stripped 6 bases from V and 4 bases from J, with 15 bases between. CDR1 and CDR2 from the germline V gene are MNHEY and SVGAGI. The CDR3 is made up of 14 amino acids. DNA for the CDR3: TGTGCCAGCAGCCGCCGGCCCCGGGTCTATGGCTACACCTTC. Encoded protein: CASSRRPRVYGYTF.

The CDR3 DNA follows: TGTGCCAGCAGCTTAGTTCCCATAGGGGCGGACACTGAAGCTTTCTTT. It is translated as CASSLVPIGADTEAFF. The chain couples TRBV7-2 to TRBJ1-1, with D maybe TRBD1 (5 bases). V was pared by 1 base and J by 3 bases, with 15 bases between. The CDR3 sequence is 16 residues long. Looked up from germline, CDR1 is SGHTA and CDR2 is FQGNSA.

The chain carries TRBV7-2 and TRBJ2-1; no clear D. The CDR3 length is 13 residues. The germline V gene has CDR1 SGHTA and CDR2 FQGNSA. V was cut by 1 base and J by 11 bases, with 12 bases left in between. CDR3 coding DNA: TGTGCCAGCAGCTTAGTCCAAACCGGTCAGCAGTTCTTC. Protein product: CASSLVQTGQQFF. The full variable domain, with the rest looked up from reference TRBV7-2 and TRBJ2-1, is GAGVSQSPSNKVTEKGKDVELRCDPISGHTALYWYRQSLGQGLEFLIYFQGNSAPDKSGLPSDRFSAERTGGSVSTLTIQRTQQEDSAVYLCASSLVQTGQQFFGPGTRLTVL.

The J gene is TRBJ2-2, the V gene TRBV6-5; D is perhaps TRBD1 or TRBD2 (5 bases each). Germline V gene lookup returns CDR1 MNHEY and CDR2 SVGAGI. There are 14 residues in the CDR3. V was cut by 4 bases and J by 6 bases, with 12 bases left in between. The CDR3 region is CASSSHLGAGELFF. The CDR3 DNA follows: TGTGCCAGCAGTTCCCACTTGGGGGCCGGGGAGCTGTTTTTT.

The rearrangement joins TRBV24-1 to TRBJ1-1; 9 bases match TRBD1. The CDR3 sequence is 14 residues long. Germline values: CDR1 KGHDR, CDR2 SFDVKD. V was pared by 5 bases and J by 7 bases, with 7 bases of the junction left unmatched. DNA of the CDR3: TGTGCCACCAGTGGCGCAACAGGGGGCAATGAAGCTTTCTTT. Encoded protein: CATSGATGGNEAFF.

The genes are TRBV29-1 and TRBJ2-7; D remains ambiguous. Germline V gene sequence: CDR1 SQVTM, CDR2 ANQGSEA. The CDR3 extends over 15 amino acids. Trimming removed 3 bases at V and 3 bases at J, with 18 bases between. CDR3 protein: CSVEFPLRRYYEQYF. The CDR3 DNA sequence: TGCAGCGTTGAGTTTCCGTTGAGACGGTACTACGAGCAGTACTTC.

Comment on this clone: At the DNA level, this CDR3 is encoded by other sequences in the same sample as well. The rearrangement joins TRBV12-3 or TRBV12-4 to TRBJ1-2; D may be TRBD1 (5 bases). The CDR3 has 13 residues. The V end was cut by 5 bases, the J end by 4 bases, with 11 bases between. The CDR3 here is CASSLRDGYGYTF. The CDR3 nucleotides read TGTGCCAGCAGTCTCCGGGACGGCTATGGCTACACCTTC.

V usage is TRBV6-5 and J usage is TRBJ1-2; D unclear. V dropped 2 bases and J dropped 5 bases, with 12 bases sitting between them. CDR1 MNHEY and CDR2 SVGAGI come from the germline V gene. This CDR3 region has 14 residues. The CDR3 region is CASSYRVRGYGYTF. CDR3 DNA sequence: TGTGCCAGCAGTTACAGGGTCCGAGGGTATGGCTACACCTTC.

The rearrangement links TRBV4-2 to TRBJ1-2; D gene uncertain. This CDR3 has 16 amino acids. Germline CDR1 is LGHNA and CDR2 is YNFKEQ. Trimming stripped 0 bases from V and 1 base from J, with 12 bases between. CDR3 in amino acids: CASSQELQEINYGYTF. The CDR3, as DNA: TGTGCCAGCAGCCAAGAGTTGCAGGAGATTAACTATGGCTACACCTTC.

This chain connects TRBV12-5 to TRBJ1-1; D may be TRBD1 (5 bases). V was clipped by 1 base and J by 6 bases, with 15 bases between them. This CDR3 is built from 15 residues. The germline gives CDR1 LGHNT, CDR2 FRNRAP. CDR3 sequence reads: CASGLAGPGAPEAFF. For the CDR3, the DNA is TGTGCTAGTGGTTTGGCGGGACCCGGGGCCCCTGAAGCTTTCTTT.

The V gene is TRBV5-8, the J gene TRBJ1-2, with 9 nucleotides matching TRBD1. The V and J ends lost 3 bases and 7 bases, in that order; junction bases with no gene match: 13. Germline V CDR1 and CDR2: SGHTS, YDEGEE. This CDR3 has 16 residues. Written as DNA, the CDR3 is TGTGCCAGCAGCTCACCTACCGGGACAGGGTTGTCTGGCTACACCTTC. Translating gives CASSSPTGTGLSGYTF.

The V call is TRBV24-1, the J call TRBJ2-1; D might be TRBD1 or TRBD2, each matching 5 bases. V was clipped by 1 base and J by 9 bases, with 12 bases between them. In germline, CDR1 is KGHDR, CDR2 SFDVKD. This CDR3 spans 14 amino acids. CDR3 residues: CATSDFGATVEQFF. CDR3 sequence (DNA): TGTGCCACCAGTGATTTCGGGGCCACCGTTGAGCAGTTCTTC.

This clone appeared once. The V gene is TRBV5-8, the J gene TRBJ2-5, with a tentative D call TRBD2 (5 bases). CDR3 size: 14 residues. The germline V and J ends were trimmed by 0 bases and 5 bases, with 11 bases remaining between them. Germline V gene lookup returns CDR1 SGHTS and CDR2 YDEGEE. DNA of the CDR3: TGTGCCAGCAGCTTGGCCGGTAGGGAGGAGACCCAGTACTTC. Protein: CASSLAGREETQYF.

The chain has TRBV27 and TRBJ1-1; D uncertain. This CDR3 contains 14 residues. Germline lookup yields CDR1 MNHEY and CDR2 SMNVEV (reference sequence). The V end lost 3 bases, the J end lost 0 bases, and 8 bases lay between the germline ends. The CDR3 loop is CASSFYSMNTEAFF. The DNA of the CDR3 is TGTGCCAGCAGTTTCTACAGCATGAACACTGAAGCTTTCTTT.

This chain links TRBV12-5 with TRBJ1-2, with TRBD1 identical over 7 bases. Germline CDR1 is LGHNT and CDR2 is FRNRAP. The CDR3 length is 13 residues. J gave up 4 bases and V 6 bases, and 5 bases lay outside the gene matches. CDR3 sequence reads: CASGLDRVYGYTF. In DNA, the CDR3 is TGTGCTAGTGGACTCGACAGGGTCTATGGCTACACCTTC.

This clone was observed once. This chain connects TRBV6-5 to TRBJ2-7, with TRBD1 matching over 8 bases. V lost 2 bases and J lost 0; bases outside the gene matches: 3. CDR1 is MNHEY, CDR2 SVGAGI, per germline. The length of the CDR3 is 15 residues. The DNA for the CDR3 is TGTGCCAGCAGTTACGCCGGGACAGGCTCCTACGAGCAGTACTTC. It is translated as CASSYAGTGSYEQYF.

This clone came up a few times. This chain links TRBV4-3 with TRBJ2-7; 10 positions match TRBD1. This CDR3 comprises 17 residues. The J segment lost 3 bases and the V segment lost 1 base, leaving 9 bases of the junction unmatched. From germline, CDR1 is LGHNA and CDR2 YSLEER. The CDR3 here is CASSQGSRWTGGYEQYF. CDR3 nucleotide sequence: TGCGCCAGCAGCCAAGGTTCGAGATGGACAGGGGGCTACGAGCAGTACTTC.

The J gene is TRBJ2-7, the V gene TRBV28; D possibly uses TRBD1 or TRBD2 (5 bases each). This CDR3 contains 14 residues. Trimming removed 8 bases from V and 2 bases from J, with 16 bases in between. The germline gives CDR1 MDHEN, CDR2 SYDVKM. The CDR3 sequence is CASVIGGKAYEQYF. CDR3 bases: TGTGCCAGCGTCATTGGGGGTAAGGCCTACGAGCAGTACTTC.